The next 22 T cell receptor beta chains were all read from a single sample in a study of T cell responses to AZD1222 COVID-19 vaccine. The data were produced by immunoSEQ multiplex PCR, yet TCRdb's version contains in-frame clones alone and is incomplete. Of roughly 83,000 clones in the sample, about 82% are singletons; the top ten hold 8.5% to 9%. The source material was peripheral blood, sampled on day 0 of AZD1222 vaccination. The receptors here all came from an adult in good health.

V gene TRBV5-1 combines with J gene TRBJ2-1; D is possibly TRBD1 or TRBD2 (5 bases each). Trimming left V 4 bases short and J 8 bases short, with 13 bases between. The CDR3 is 13 amino acids. Germline CDR1 SGHRS, CDR2 YFSETQ. The CDR3 region is CASSRDLVDEQFF. In nucleotides, the CDR3 is TGCGCCAGCAGCCGGGACCTCGTCGATGAGCAGTTCTTC.

The CDR3 DNA sequence: TGTGCCAGCAGTTCTCGACTAGATGGGGTCGGGGAGCTGTTTTTT. This sequence encodes CASSSRLDGVGELFF. The chain uses TRBV6-5 and TRBJ2-2; possible D gene TRBD2, 6 bases. This CDR3 is 15 amino acids long. Deletions cut 4 bases from V and 7 bases from J, with 16 bases between. Germline V CDR1 and CDR2: MNHEY, SVGAGI.

The chain employs TRBV3-1 (or the pseudogene TRBV3-2) and TRBJ2-7; D is perhaps TRBD1 or TRBD2 (5 bases each). The CDR3 extends over 14 amino acids. Trimming pared 2 bases from V and 2 bases from J, leaving 10 bases between. The germline CDR1 and CDR2 sequences are LGHDT and YNNKEL (reference sequence). CDR3 residues: CASSQWDGAYEQYF. The CDR3 nucleotides read TGTGCCAGCAGCCAATGGGACGGAGCCTACGAGCAGTACTTC.

V is TRBV18 and J is TRBJ1-4, with D hard to call. There are 13 residues in the CDR3. CDR1 is KGHSH and CDR2 is LQKENI in the germline V gene. Trimming took 0 bases from V and 4 from J, leaving 3 bases between them. The CDR3, as DNA: TGTGCCAGCTCACCACCAAATAATGAAAAACTGTTTTTT. As protein: CASSPPNNEKLFF.

The rearrangement joins TRBV14 to TRBJ1-1; possibly TRBD1 for D (6 bases). From germline, CDR1 is SGHDN and CDR2 FVKESK. CDR3 length equals 15 residues. V was pared by 1 base and J by 4 bases, with 13 bases between. The CDR3 region is CASSQGGGRGTEAFF. For the CDR3, the DNA is TGTGCCAGCAGCCAAGGGGGCGGCAGGGGCACTGAAGCTTTCTTT.

The CDR3 sequence: CASSLGLVAGAEQYF. CDR3 bases: TGTGCCAGCAGTCTTGGTTTGGTAGCGGGAGCCGAGCAGTACTTC. The J gene is TRBJ2-7, the V gene TRBV28, with TRBD2 matching 9 bases. Germline CDR1 and CDR2: MDHEN and SYDVKM. With 5 bases clipped from V and 6 bases from J, the junction kept 11 bases outside the gene matches. The CDR3 sequence is 15 residues long.

The chain combines TRBV28 with TRBJ2-5; TRBD1 matches 9 bases. Germline V gene lookup returns CDR1 MDHEN and CDR2 SYDVKM. V was clipped by 5 bases and J by 1 base; unmatched bases: 5. This CDR3 region has 15 residues. This CDR3 reads CASSPDRGGQETQYF. For the CDR3, the DNA is TGTGCCAGCAGTCCGGACAGGGGAGGCCAAGAGACCCAGTACTTC.

This sequence joins TRBV2 and TRBJ1-4, with a weak D call TRBD1 (5 bases). The germline V and J ends were trimmed by 4 bases and 0 bases, with 12 bases remaining between them. This CDR3 contains 16 residues. Germline V gives CDR1 SNHLY, CDR2 FYNNEI. The DNA for the CDR3 is TGTGCCAGCAGTGCCGGGGCGGGTGCAACTAATGAAAAACTGTTTTTT. This gives the protein CASSAGAGATNEKLFF.

This rearrangement joins TRBV7-8 to TRBJ1-2; D gene unclear. The CDR3 has 18 amino acids. V dropped 5 bases and J dropped 2 bases, with 24 bases sitting between them. Per the germline V gene, CDR1 is SGHVS and CDR2 is FQNEAQ. The CDR3 spells CASSPFSSGSAQNYGYTF. In nucleotides, the CDR3 is TGTGCCAGCAGCCCCTTCTCGTCGGGCAGCGCACAAAACTATGGCTACACCTTC.

The V gene is TRBV6-4, the J gene TRBJ1-2; D might be TRBD1 (6 bases). This CDR3 contains 12 residues. Germline V lookup: CDR1 MRHNA, CDR2 SNTAGT. Trimming removed 6 bases from V and 4 bases from J, with 9 bases in between. CDR3 protein: CASRADSYGYTF. CDR3 coding DNA: TGTGCCAGCAGGGCGGACAGCTATGGCTACACCTTC.

This chain uses TRBV9 with TRBJ2-7, with 8 bases identical to TRBD2. V shed 4 bases, J shed 2 bases, and the junction held 11 bases outside the gene matches. The CDR3 loop spans 16 amino acids. The germline CDR1 and CDR2 sequences are SGDLS and YYNGEE. CDR3 amino acids: CASSPPSGGNTYEQYF. The CDR3 nucleotides read TGTGCCAGCAGCCCCCCCTCGGGAGGGAACACCTACGAGCAGTACTTC.

The V gene is TRBV6-2 or TRBV6-3, the J gene TRBJ2-3; possible D gene TRBD1, 5 bases. The CDR3 length is 14 residues. Germline lookup yields CDR1 MNHEY and CDR2 SVGEGT. V dropped 2 bases and J dropped 8 bases, with 14 bases sitting between them. For the CDR3, the DNA is TGTGCCAGCAGTTACGCGGCCTCAAGGGGTACGCAGTATTTT. Its protein product is CASSYAASRGTQYF.

The CDR3 sequence is CASSPTGGAVGDTQYF. The CDR3 region has the DNA TGTGCCAGCAGCCCCACGGGGGGGGCCGTCGGAGATACGCAGTATTTT. The chain recombines TRBV5-6 with TRBJ2-3; 8 bases line up with TRBD2. The ends lost 4 bases at V and 5 bases at J; junction bases unmatched: 12. The length of the CDR3 is 16 residues. Germline loops: CDR1 SGHDT, CDR2 YYEEEE.

This chain connects TRBV19 to TRBJ2-7; 10 positions match TRBD1. J gave up 6 bases and V 9 bases, and 11 bases lay outside the gene matches. This CDR3 has 14 residues. The germline V gene encodes CDR1 LNHDA and CDR2 SQIVND (reference sequence). The CDR3 region is CARENVDRGGEQYF. CDR3 nucleotides: TGTGCCAGGGAAAACGTGGACAGGGGGGGCGAGCAGTACTTC.

Concerning this clone: A read error may produce the germline difference seen at one junction end. The V gene is TRBV29-1, the J gene TRBJ1-1; the D is unclear. CDR1 and CDR2 (germline): SQVTM, ANQGSEA. The CDR3 is 16 amino acids. The CDR3 DNA reads TGCAGCGTTGACATGATGATGCCGGACCTGAACGCTGAAGCTTTCTTT. Amino acids: CSVDMMMPDLNAEAFF. Based on the CDR3 plus reference TRBV29-1 and TRBJ1-1, the full variable domain is SAVISQKPSRDICQRGTSLTIQCQVDSQVTMMFWYRQQPGQSLTLIATANQGSEATYESGFVIDKFPISRPNLTFSTLTVSNMSPEDSSIYLCSVDMMMPDLNAEAFFGQGTRLTVV.

This chain connects TRBV19 to TRBJ2-2; perhaps TRBD2 as D (7 bases). This CDR3 comprises 15 residues. Trimming cost V 8 bases and J 4 bases, with 17 bases left between them. The V gene's germline CDR1 is LNHDA and CDR2 SQIVND (reference sequence). CDR3 protein: CASAEGGRSTGELFF. Here the CDR3 DNA reads TGTGCCAGTGCTGAGGGGGGGCGCAGCACCGGGGAGCTGTTTTTT.

The chain couples TRBV28 to TRBJ2-3; D may correspond to TRBD1 or TRBD2 (6 bases each). V shed 6 bases and J shed 3 bases, with 16 bases lying between them. The germline V gene encodes CDR1 MDHEN and CDR2 SYDVKM. The CDR3 contains 15 residues. CDR3 coding DNA: TGTGCCAGCAGCCTGCTGGGGGGCCCTACAGATACGCAGTATTTT. It yields the protein CASSLLGGPTDTQYF.

The genes are TRBV7-6 and TRBJ2-1; D is uncertain. The CDR3 contains 16 residues. Germline V lookup: CDR1 SGHVS, CDR2 FNYEAQ. V lost 3 bases to trimming and J lost 4 bases, with 16 bases between them. The CDR3 sequence is CASSLNPDGAYNEQFF. The CDR3 DNA sequence: TGTGCCAGCAGCTTGAACCCGGACGGAGCTTACAATGAGCAGTTCTTC.

This chain connects TRBV18 to TRBJ1-3; 9 nucleotides agree with TRBD1. Germline-derived CDR1 and CDR2 are KGHSH and LQKENI. This CDR3 is built from 16 residues. V shed 5 bases and J 4 bases; nucleotides not matched to a gene: 9. CDR3 region: CASSRDRANGGNTIYF. CDR3 DNA: TGTGCCAGCTCAAGGGACAGGGCTAACGGCGGAAACACCATATATTTT.

The chain has TRBV29-1 and TRBJ2-7; D ambiguous. This CDR3 has 13 amino acids. Germline values: CDR1 SQVTM, CDR2 ANQGSEA. V lost 1 base and J lost 2, with 9 bases in between. CDR3 nucleotides: TGCAGCGTTGAAGGCCTGGGAACCTACGAGCAGTACTTC. The encoded protein is CSVEGLGTYEQYF.

About this clone: Other nucleotide sequences in the sample specify the same CDR3. The chain uses TRBV2 and TRBJ2-1, with 8 bases aligning to TRBD2. CDR1 is SNHLY and CDR2 is FYNNEI in the germline V gene. The CDR3 has 15 amino acids. Trimming at V came to 5 bases and at J to 0 bases, leaving 3 bases not matched to a gene. CDR3 nucleotides: TGTGCCAGCAGTCTCAGCGGGAGCTCCTACAATGAGCAGTTCTTC. Protein: CASSLSGSSYNEQFF.

The chain employs TRBV27 and TRBJ2-3; either TRBD1 or TRBD2 may fit D (6 bases each). Germline lookup yields CDR1 MNHEY and CDR2 SMNVEV (reference sequence). Deletions cut 7 bases from V and 2 bases from J, with 10 bases between. This CDR3 is built from 13 residues. The CDR3 bases are TGTGCCAGCACCTCGGGGGCCACAGATACGCAGTATTTT. Translated, it gives CASTSGATDTQYF.